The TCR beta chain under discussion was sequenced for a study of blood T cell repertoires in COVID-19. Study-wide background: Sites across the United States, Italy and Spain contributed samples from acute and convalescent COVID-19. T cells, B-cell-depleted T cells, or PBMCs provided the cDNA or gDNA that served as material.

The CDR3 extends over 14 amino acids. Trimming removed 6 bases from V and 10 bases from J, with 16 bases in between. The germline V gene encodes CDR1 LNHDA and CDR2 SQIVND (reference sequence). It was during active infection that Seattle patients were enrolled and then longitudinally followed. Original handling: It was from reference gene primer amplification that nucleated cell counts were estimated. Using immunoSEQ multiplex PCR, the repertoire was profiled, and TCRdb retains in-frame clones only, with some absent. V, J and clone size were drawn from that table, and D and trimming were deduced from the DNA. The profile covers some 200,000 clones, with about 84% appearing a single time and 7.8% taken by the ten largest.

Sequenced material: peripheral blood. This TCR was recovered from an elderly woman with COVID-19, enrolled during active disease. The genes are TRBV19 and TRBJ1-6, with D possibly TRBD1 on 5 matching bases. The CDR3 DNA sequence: TGTGCCAGTAGGGAGGGGTGGACTCGCTCACCCCTCCACTTT. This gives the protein CASREGWTRSPLHF.